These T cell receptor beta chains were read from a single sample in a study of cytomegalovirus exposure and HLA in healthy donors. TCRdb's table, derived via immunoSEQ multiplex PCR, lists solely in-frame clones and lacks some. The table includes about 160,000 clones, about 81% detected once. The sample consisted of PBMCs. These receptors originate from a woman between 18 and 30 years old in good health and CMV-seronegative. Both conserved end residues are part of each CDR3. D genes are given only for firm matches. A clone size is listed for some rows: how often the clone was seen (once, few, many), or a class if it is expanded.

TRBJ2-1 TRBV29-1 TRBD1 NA TGCAGCGCGCTACTGCGACAGGGGGCTAATGAGCAGTTCTTC CSALLRQGANEQFF
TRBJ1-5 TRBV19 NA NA TGTGCCAGTAGTAGTGTGGGAAGGGGGAGTCACAATCAGCCCCAGCATTTT CASSSVGRGSHNQPQHF
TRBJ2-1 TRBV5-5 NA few TGTGCCAGCAGCTTGGACAGACTACCCTACAATGAGCAGTTCTTC CASSLDRLPYNEQFF
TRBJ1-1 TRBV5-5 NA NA TGTGCCAGCAGCTTGGGGGGCGCGGGGTGGGTGAACACTGAAGCTTTCTTT CASSLGGAGWVNTEAFF
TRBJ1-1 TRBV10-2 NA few TGCGCCAGCAGTGAGCAGGGAGGAACTGAAGCTTTCTTT CASSEQGGTEAFF
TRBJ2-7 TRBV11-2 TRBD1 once TGTGCCAGCAGCAAAAGGACCGGGACAGGGGGCAACGAGCAGTACTTC CASSKRTGTGGNEQYF
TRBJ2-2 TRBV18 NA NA TGTGCCAGCTCACCACTAACTCTAGGGAACACCGGGGAGCTGTTTTTT CASSPLTLGNTGELFF
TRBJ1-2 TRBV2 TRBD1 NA TGTGCCAGCAGTTTGACAGGGACCTCTAACTATGGCTACACCTTC CASSLTGTSNYGYTF
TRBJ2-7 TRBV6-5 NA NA TGTGCCAGCAGTTACTCACGCGGGGATACCTACGAGCAGTACTTC CASSYSRGDTYEQYF
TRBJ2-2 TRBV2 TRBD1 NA TGTGCCAGCAGTTGGACAGGCCCCACCGGGGAGCTGTTTTTT CASSWTGPTGELFF
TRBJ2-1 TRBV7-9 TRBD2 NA TGTGCCAGCAGCTTAGCTGGATTCTCGACCCTAGCGGGGTATGAGCAGTTCTTC CASSLAGFSTLAGYEQFF
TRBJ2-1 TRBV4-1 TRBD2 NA TGCGCCAGCAGCCAAGGACGGGGGGGCTCCTACAATGAGCAGTTCTTC CASSQGRGGSYNEQFF
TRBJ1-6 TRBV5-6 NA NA TGTGCCAGCAGCTTGAGGGGCAGAAATTCACCCCTCCACTTT CASSLRGRNSPLHF
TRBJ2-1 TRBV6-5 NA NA TGTGCCAGCAGTTACTCCTCCGGGACTCACAATGAGCAGTTCTTC CASSYSSGTHNEQFF
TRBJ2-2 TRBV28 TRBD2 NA TGTGCCAGCCATGGGGGGGGGTCTTACGCCGGGGAGCTGTTTTTT CASHGGGSYAGELFF
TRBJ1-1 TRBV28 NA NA TGTGCCAGCAGTCCGCAAGGGGGAACTGAAGCTTTCTTT CASSPQGGTEAFF
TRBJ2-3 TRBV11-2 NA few TGTGCCAGCAGCTTGGGCCCCCTGGATACGCAGTATTTT CASSLGPLDTQYF
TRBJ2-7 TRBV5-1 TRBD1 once TGCGCCAGCGGACACAGGACAGGGTTGGGCGAGCAGTACTTC CASGHRTGLGEQYF
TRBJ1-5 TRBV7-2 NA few TGTGCCAGCAGCTTAGAGGGGGGGCGTAGCAATCAGCCCCAGCATTTT CASSLEGGRSNQPQHF
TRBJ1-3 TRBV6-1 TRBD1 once TGTGCCAGCAGCTTCCAACAGGGGGCTGGAAACACCATATATTTT CASSFQQGAGNTIYF
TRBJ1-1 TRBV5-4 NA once TGTGCCAGCAGCTCAGATCGGGACACTGAAGCTTTCTTT CASSSDRDTEAFF
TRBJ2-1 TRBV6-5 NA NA TGTGCCAGCAGCCGGGGGACGGGGAGCTACAATGAGCAGTTCTTC CASSRGTGSYNEQFF
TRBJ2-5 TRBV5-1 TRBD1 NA TGCGCCAGCAGACTCCTAGGGGACAGGGGGGACGAGACCCAGTACTTC CASRLLGDRGDETQYF
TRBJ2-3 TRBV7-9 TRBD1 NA TGTGCCAGCAGCTTAGCGGGGCAGGGGGACGCAGATACGCAGTATTTT CASSLAGQGDADTQYF
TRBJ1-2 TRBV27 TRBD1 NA TGTGCCAGCAGTTACGGGACAGGCGGGTTGATCTTC CASSYGTGGLIF
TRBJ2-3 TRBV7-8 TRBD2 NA TGTGCCAGCAGCTTAGGCGGCGGGGGGGCTTTCGATACGCAGTATTTT CASSLGGGGAFDTQYF
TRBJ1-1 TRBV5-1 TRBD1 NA TGCGCCAGCAGCGCCCGACAGGGTGTGAACACTGAAGCTTTCTTT CASSARQGVNTEAFF
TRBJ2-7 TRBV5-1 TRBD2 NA TGCGCCAGCAGCCCGGCGGGGAGGGTCGAGCAGTACTTC CASSPAGRVEQYF
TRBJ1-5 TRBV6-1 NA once TGTGCCAGCAGTGAAACTGCTAGCAATCAGCCCCAGCATTTT CASSETASNQPQHF
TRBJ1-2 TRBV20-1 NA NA TGCAGTGCTAGCCAGGGGACTGGCTACACCTTC CSASQGTGYTF
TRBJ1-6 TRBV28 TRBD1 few TGTGCCAGCAGTGTCGGACAGGGGTGGAATTCACCCCTCCACTTT CASSVGQGWNSPLHF
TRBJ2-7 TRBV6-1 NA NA TGTGCCAGCAGCCACACCTACGAGCAGTACTTC CASSHTYEQYF
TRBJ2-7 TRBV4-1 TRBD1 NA TGCGCCAGCAGCCGATCGGGACAGCCCTCCTACGAGCAGTACTTC CASSRSGQPSYEQYF
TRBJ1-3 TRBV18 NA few TGTGCCAGCTCACCACGACAGGCGGCCTACTCTGGAAACACCATATATTTT CASSPRQAAYSGNTIYF
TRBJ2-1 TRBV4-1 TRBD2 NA TGCGCCAGCAGCCCCCAAGGTAGCGGGGGGAATGAGCAGTTCTTC CASSPQGSGGNEQFF
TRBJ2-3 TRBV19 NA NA TGTGCCAGTAGTGTCCGGGACAACGTGCCAGATACGCAGTATTTT CASSVRDNVPDTQYF